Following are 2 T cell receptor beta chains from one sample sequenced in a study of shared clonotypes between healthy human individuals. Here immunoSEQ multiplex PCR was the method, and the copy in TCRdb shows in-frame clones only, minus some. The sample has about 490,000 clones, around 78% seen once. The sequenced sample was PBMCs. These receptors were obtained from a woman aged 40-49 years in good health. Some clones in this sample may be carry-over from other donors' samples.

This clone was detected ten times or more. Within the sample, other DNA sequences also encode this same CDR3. CDR3 residues: CASSLDRMSSGNTIYF. CDR3 coding DNA: TGTGCCAGCAGCCTAGACAGGATGAGCTCTGGAAACACCATATATTTT. The chain links TRBV7-9 to TRBJ1-3; maybe TRBD1 (6 bases). V was cut by 5 bases and J by 0 bases, with 14 bases left in between. The CDR3 contains 16 residues. Germline V lookup: CDR1 SEHNR, CDR2 FQNEAQ (reference sequence).

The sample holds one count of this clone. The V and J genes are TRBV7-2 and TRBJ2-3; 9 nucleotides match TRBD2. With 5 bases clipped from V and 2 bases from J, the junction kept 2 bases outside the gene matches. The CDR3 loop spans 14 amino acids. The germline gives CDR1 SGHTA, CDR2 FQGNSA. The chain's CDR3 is CASSRTSATDTQYF. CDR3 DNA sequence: TGTGCCAGCAGCCGGACTAGCGCCACAGATACGCAGTATTTT. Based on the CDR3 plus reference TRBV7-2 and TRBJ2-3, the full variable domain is GAGVSQSPSNKVTEKGKDVELRCDPISGHTALYWYRQSLGQGLEFLIYFQGNSAPDKSGLPSDRFSAERTGGSVSTLTIQRTQQEDSAVYLCASSRTSATDTQYFGPGTRLTVL.